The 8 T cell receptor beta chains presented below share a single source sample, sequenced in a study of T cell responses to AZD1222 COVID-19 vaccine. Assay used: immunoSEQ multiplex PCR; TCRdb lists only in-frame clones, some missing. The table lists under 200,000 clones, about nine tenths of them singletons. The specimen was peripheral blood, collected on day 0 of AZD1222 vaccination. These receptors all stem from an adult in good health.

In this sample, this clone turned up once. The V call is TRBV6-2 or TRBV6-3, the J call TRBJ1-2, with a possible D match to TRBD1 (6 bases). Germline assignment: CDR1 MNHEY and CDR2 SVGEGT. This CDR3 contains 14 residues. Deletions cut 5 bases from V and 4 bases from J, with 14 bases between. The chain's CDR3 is CASSASQGTYGYTF. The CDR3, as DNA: TGTGCCAGCAGTGCATCTCAGGGGACCTATGGCTACACCTTC.

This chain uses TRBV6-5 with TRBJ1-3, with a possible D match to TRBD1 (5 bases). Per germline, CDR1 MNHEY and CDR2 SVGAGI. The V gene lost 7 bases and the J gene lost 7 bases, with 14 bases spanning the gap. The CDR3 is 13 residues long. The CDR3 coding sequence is TGTGCCAGCACGACAGCTAATCTCAACACCATATATTTT. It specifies CASTTANLNTIYF.

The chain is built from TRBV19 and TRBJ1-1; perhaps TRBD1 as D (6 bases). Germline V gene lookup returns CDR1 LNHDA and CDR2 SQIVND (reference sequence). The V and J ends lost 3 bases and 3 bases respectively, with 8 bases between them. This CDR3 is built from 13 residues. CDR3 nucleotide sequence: TGTGCCAGTAGTATTGAGGGGGACACTGAAGCTTTCTTT. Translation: CASSIEGDTEAFF.

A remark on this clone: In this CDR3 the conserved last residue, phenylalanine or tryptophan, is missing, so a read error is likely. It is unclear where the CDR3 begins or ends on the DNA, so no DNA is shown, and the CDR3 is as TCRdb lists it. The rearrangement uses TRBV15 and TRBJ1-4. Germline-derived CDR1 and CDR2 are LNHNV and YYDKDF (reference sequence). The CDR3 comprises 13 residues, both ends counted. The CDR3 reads CATSRETIGTPRL.

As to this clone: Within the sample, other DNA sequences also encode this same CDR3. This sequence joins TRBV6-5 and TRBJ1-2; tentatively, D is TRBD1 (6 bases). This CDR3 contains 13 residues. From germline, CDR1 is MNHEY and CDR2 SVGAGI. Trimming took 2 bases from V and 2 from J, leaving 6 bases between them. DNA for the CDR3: TGTGCCAGCAGTTACGGACAGAACTATGGCTACACCTTC. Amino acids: CASSYGQNYGYTF.

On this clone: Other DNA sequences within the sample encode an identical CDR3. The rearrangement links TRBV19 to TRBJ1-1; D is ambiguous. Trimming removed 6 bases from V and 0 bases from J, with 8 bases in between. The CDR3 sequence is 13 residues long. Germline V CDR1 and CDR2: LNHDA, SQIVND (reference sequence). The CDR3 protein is CASSRGLNTEAFF. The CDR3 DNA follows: TGTGCCAGTAGCCGCGGTTTGAACACTGAAGCTTTCTTT.

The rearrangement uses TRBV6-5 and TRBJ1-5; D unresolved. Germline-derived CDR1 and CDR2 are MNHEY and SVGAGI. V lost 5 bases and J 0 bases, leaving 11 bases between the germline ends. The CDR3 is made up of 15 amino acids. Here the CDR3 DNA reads TGTGCCAGCAGTAGGGAGGCCCTTAGCAATCAGCCCCAGCATTTT. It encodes CASSREALSNQPQHF.

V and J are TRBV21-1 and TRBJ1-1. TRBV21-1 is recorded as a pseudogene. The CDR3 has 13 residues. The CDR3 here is CASSKGANTEAFF. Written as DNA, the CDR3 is TGTGCCAGCAGCAAGGGAGCGAACACTGAAGCTTTCTTT.